Shown below are 2 T cell receptor beta chains from a single sample sequenced in a study of control samples from healthy donors and cancer patients. Libraries were prepared by immunoSEQ multiplex PCR; TCRdb keeps only in-frame clonotypes and omits some of them. The sample has roughly 120,000 clones; about 92% are singletons. Material for sequencing was PBMCs. Receptors were obtained from a man over 45 with head and neck cancer.

The chain is built from TRBV3-1 (or the pseudogene TRBV3-2) and TRBJ1-2; 7 bases fit TRBD1. Trimming removed 5 bases from V and 4 bases from J; junction bases left unmatched: 4. The CDR3 consists of 13 residues. Germline CDR1 reads LGHDT; CDR2 reads YNNKEL (reference sequence). The chain's CDR3 is CASSERDSYGYTF. CDR3 bases: TGTGCCAGCAGCGAAAGGGACAGCTATGGCTACACCTTC.

This clone was found a few times. The genes are TRBV18 and TRBJ2-6; no clear D gene. In germline, CDR1 is KGHSH, CDR2 LQKENI. V was shortened by 1 base and J by 4 bases, with 8 bases between the two germline ends. This CDR3 is built from 15 residues. The CDR3, as DNA: TGTGCCAGCTCACCACGTACAACCGGGGCCAACGTCCTGACTTTC. Encoded protein: CASSPRTTGANVLTF.